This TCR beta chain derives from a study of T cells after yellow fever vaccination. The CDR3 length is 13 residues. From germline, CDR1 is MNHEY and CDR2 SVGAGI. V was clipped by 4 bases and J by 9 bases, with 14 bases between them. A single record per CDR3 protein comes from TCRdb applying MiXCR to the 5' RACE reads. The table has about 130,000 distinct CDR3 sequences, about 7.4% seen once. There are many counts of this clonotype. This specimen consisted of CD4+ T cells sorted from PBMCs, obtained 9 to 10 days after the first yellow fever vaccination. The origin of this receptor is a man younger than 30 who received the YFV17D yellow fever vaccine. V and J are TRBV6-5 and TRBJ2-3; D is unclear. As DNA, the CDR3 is TGTGCCAGCAGTTCCCCCGGCGGCATCACGCAGTATTTT. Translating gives CASSSPGGITQYF.